This T cell receptor beta chain was sequenced during a study of blood T cell repertoires in COVID-19 (TCRdb year 2020). About the investigation overall: Samples from collaborators originated in the United States, Italy and Spain and spanned both the acute and convalescent phases of COVID-19. The prospective study material was composed of cDNA or gDNA derived from T cells, B-cell-depleted T cells, or PBMCs. The dataset comprised deeply sampled blood TCRbeta repertoires from subjects exposed to, actively infected with, or recovered from COVID-19. The repertoires were made available in a free public database intended to serve as a resource for research on the immune response to SARS-CoV-2. Samples were obtained from the ongoing ImmuneRACE study (first 160 participants) and from over 1,000 subjects provided by 6 global collaborators. Sample metadata almost always included a de-identified subject ID, COVID-19 status, age in years and sex. Where available, HLA class I and class II types were taken from metadata supplied by the sample provider and were not determined by assay-based typing.

Overall study outcomes, separate from this receptor: The amount of clinical and demographic metadata varied by source and participant and was provided uncurated.

The CDR3 holds 14 amino acids from the cysteine to the phenylalanine. Only the CDR3 region is kept as DNA, spanning 42 bases read in frame from base 1. At the junction V is shortened by 6 bases and J by 3 bases; bases outside the gene matches: 6. From a lookup of the germline V gene (reference sequence), CDR1 and CDR2 are LNHDA and SQIVND. The collaborating institutions used their own protocols to collect whole blood in K2EDTA tubes. Collaborator samples were shipped for TCRbeta analysis as frozen whole blood, isolated PBMCs, or DNA extracted from either sample type. The immunoSEQ Assay, a bias-controlled multiplex PCR, was used to amplify TCRbeta CDR3 regions from genomic DNA. Per the original workflow: Within the assay, amplification of reference gene primers was used to estimate how many nucleated cells each sample contained. To quantify the absolute abundance of each unique TCRbeta CDR3 rearrangement, sequence reads were collapsed and filtered. For each sample, productive Simpson clonality was calculated as the square root of Simpson's diversity index over productive rearrangements. TCRdb carries this immuneACCESS record with in-frame sequences only. Its versions omit some clonotypes, under half of them owing to an unresolved V gene in the studies checked, with the rest unexplained. The DNA gave D and trimming, while V, J and clone size come from that table. In all, the sample holds 110,000 to 150,000 clones, and roughly 85% of those were seen once. About 3.2% of the sample is held by the ten biggest clonotypes.

Notes on this clone: What antigen it recognizes has not been identified. Per-base qualities were not stored, and no clone one base away is much larger.

The chain links TRBV19 with TRBJ2-7; 9 nucleotides in the junction match TRBD1. What was sequenced was peripheral blood. This TCR came from a man aged 50 or older with acute or convalescent COVID-19. DNA sequence: TGTGCCAGTAGAACCGGGACAGGGCGCTACGAGCAGTACTTC. Translation gives CASRTGTGRYEQYF. The CDR3, completed at both ends by the reference TRBV19 and TRBJ2-7 genes, gives the full variable domain DGGITQSPKYLFRKEGQNVTLSCEQNLNHDAMYWYRQDPGQGLRLIYYSQIVNDFQKGDIAEGYSVSREKKESFPLTVTSAQKNPTAFYLCASRTGTGRYEQYFGPGTRLTVT.